The subject of this entry is one T cell receptor (beta chain). This clone was detected only a few times. Its binding antigen is unknown. It has no much larger one-base neighbor in the sample; base qualities were not kept. The germline V gene (reference sequence) sets CDR1 to LNHDA and CDR2 to SQIVND. The CDR3, cysteine through phenylalanine, is 12 amino acids long. Here the CDR3 DNA is all that survives: 36 bases in frame from base 1. V and J are truncated by 6 bases and 2 bases respectively, leaving an intervening sequence of 7 bases. The entry originates in a study of T cells in localized non-small cell lung cancer (dated by TCRdb to the early 2020s). For context, the study as a whole: Comparing tumors with uninvolved tumor-adjacent lungs, the study looked at the T cell repertoires of around 250 patients with early-stage NSCLC. The cohort consisted of 200 to 250 treatment-naive NSCLC patients whose localized lung tumors had been resected. The mean age of the NSCLC patients was less than 70 years, with approximately 130 men and approximately 100 women. The paper's findings and limits, for the study overall: Because multi-region sequencing of the tumors was not done, intratumor heterogeneity could not be ruled out. Uninvolved tumor-adjacent lung showed the highest T cell clonality, higher than tumor, which suggests more focused antigenic responses in the adjacent lung. Of the top 100 tumor clones, a median of roughly 53 were detected in paired uninvolved adjacent lung; roughly 29 were also among that lung's top 100. Longer overall survival was associated with higher T cell density in blood, whereas shorter survival was associated with higher clonality in adjacent lung. Since the design was exploratory, TCR variables were selected using unadjusted p-values with no false-discovery rate correction.

At diagnosis, tumor, uninvolved tumor-adjacent lung and peripheral blood were collected and then preserved as a mix of FFPE and fresh-frozen material. TCR beta CDR3 regions were sequenced from DNA using the immunoSEQ Assay. The study's processing was this. To compute T cell density, TCR beta template counts were normalized to usable DNA, which was estimated by amplifying housekeeping genes. The preseqR package was used to estimate richness by extrapolating to 400,000 templates for PBMC samples and to 120,000 templates for tissue samples. Clonality was calculated as one minus Pielou's evenness. Differential abundance testing on productive amino-acid clonotypes, with a minimum total count of 5 and an alpha of 0.1, was used to identify tissue-enriched TCRs. Repertoire overlap between compartments was quantified with the Jaccard Index and Morisita Overlap Index. GLIPH clustered TCR beta CDR3s with public tetramer-defined viral CDR3s; viral motifs required at least three viral sequences plus V-gene enrichment. The table comes from immuneACCESS by way of TCRdb, which keeps in-frame sequences with V and J called. Part of the clones is missing from these tables; in studies checked, under half for an unresolved V gene and the rest for unknown reasons. V, J and clone size reflect that table, while D and trimming were determined from the DNA. The sample contains around 3,900 clones, around 25% of them found a single time. The ten largest clones add up to 8.2% of the sample.

The TCR was taken from a male donor older than 55 with stage I lung adenocarcinoma. Here the chain combines TRBV19 and TRBJ1-1, with no confident D gene call. The sequences come from lung tumor tissue, collected before any cancer treatment. The nucleotide sequence is TGTGCCAGTAGGGACCATAACACTGAAGCTTTCTTT. Its coded protein is CASRDHNTEAFF. The variable domain in full, with residues beyond the CDR3 obtained from the reference TRBV19 and TRBJ1-1 genes, is DGGITQSPKYLFRKEGQNVTLSCEQNLNHDAMYWYRQDPGQGLRLIYYSQIVNDFQKGDIAEGYSVSREKKESFPLTVTSAQKNPTAFYLCASRDHNTEAFFGQGTRLTVV.